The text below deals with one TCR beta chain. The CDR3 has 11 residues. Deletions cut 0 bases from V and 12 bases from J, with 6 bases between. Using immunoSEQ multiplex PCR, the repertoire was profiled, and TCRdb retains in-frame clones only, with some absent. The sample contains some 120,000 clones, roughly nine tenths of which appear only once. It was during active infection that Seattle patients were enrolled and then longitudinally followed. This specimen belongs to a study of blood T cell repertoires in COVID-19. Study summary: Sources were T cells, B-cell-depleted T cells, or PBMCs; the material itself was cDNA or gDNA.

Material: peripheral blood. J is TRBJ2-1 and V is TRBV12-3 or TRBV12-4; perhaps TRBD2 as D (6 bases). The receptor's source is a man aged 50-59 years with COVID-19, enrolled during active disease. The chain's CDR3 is CASSLAEGQFF. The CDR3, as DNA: TGTGCCAGCAGTTTAGCGGAGGGGCAGTTCTTC.